Below, one TCR beta chain is given with its context. Its antigen is currently unknown. Using immunoSEQ multiplex PCR, the repertoire was profiled, and TCRdb retains in-frame clones only, with some absent. Among 43,000 or so clones, approximately 91% were seen once, and the ten largest hold roughly 1.1%. Trimming cost V 1 base and J 5 bases; bases outside gene matches: 6. Germline V gene data show CDR1 as GTSNPN and CDR2 as SVGIG (reference sequence). This CDR3 contains 14 residues. With baseline, cycle 4 day 1, and cycle 7 day 1 as timepoints, blood was sampled. The data derive from a study of OX40 agonist ivuxolimab in advanced cancers. Overall study context: In three patients, partial responses were observed, one with hepatocellular carcinoma and two with cutaneous melanoma. Whole-study results and caveats: Clonal expansion from baseline to week 6 occurred in both CD4+ and CD8+ T cells.

The material was CD4+ or CD8+ T cells sorted from blood, obtained in a trial of the OX40 agonist ivuxolimab. The chain uses TRBV30 and TRBJ2-3; the match to TRBD2 covers 7 bases. This TCR was recovered from an adult with an advanced solid tumor such as melanoma, head and neck, liver or kidney cancer. As DNA, the CDR3 is TGTGCCTGGAGTGGAGGACTAGTAGAAGATACGCAGTATTTT. It codes for CAWSGGLVEDTQYF.